Listed below are T cell receptor beta chains from one sample, sequenced in a study of blood T cells in healthy people across ages. Via MiXCR, TCRdb re-called the 5' RACE reads, giving one row per CDR3 protein. The sample lists some 1.8 million distinct CDR3 sequences, about two fifths occurring once. What was sequenced was blood. All receptors come from a human donor in good health. Both conserved end residues are part of each CDR3. The D gene is left open where the match is weak. Size is stated for part of the rows, as once, few or many counts, or as a class when the clone is expanded.

CDR3aa: CASSPGTSRSYEQFF; CDR3nt: TGTGCCAGCAGCCCCGGGACCTCGAGGTCCTACGAGCAGTTCTTC; v_gene: TRBV6-2/TRBV6-3; j_gene: TRBJ2-1; abundance: .; d_gene: .
CDR3aa: CASSLSGQGSSDTQYF; CDR3nt: TGTGCCAGCAGCCTATCGGGACAGGGGTCTTCAGATACGCAGTATTTT; v_gene: TRBV5-5; j_gene: TRBJ2-3; abundance: few; d_gene: TRBD1
CDR3aa: CSARDFRAGYEQYF; CDR3nt: TGCAGTGCTAGAGATTTTAGGGCCGGTTACGAGCAGTACTTC; v_gene: TRBV20-1; j_gene: TRBJ2-7; abundance: .; d_gene: .
CDR3aa: CASSFNEQGEMGDTQYF; CDR3nt: TGTGCCAGCAGCTTCAACGAACAGGGAGAGATGGGAGATACGCAGTATTTT; v_gene: TRBV5-5; j_gene: TRBJ2-3; abundance: .; d_gene: .
CDR3aa: CASSRTPGLGQPQHF; CDR3nt: TGTGCCAGCAGCCGCACTCCAGGCTTGGGGCAGCCCCAGCATTTT; v_gene: TRBV6-2/TRBV6-3; j_gene: TRBJ1-5; abundance: .; d_gene: .
CDR3aa: CASSLALWAGGGQPQHF; CDR3nt: TGTGCCAGCAGTTTAGCGCTTTGGGCAGGGGGCGGTCAGCCCCAGCATTTT; v_gene: TRBV12-3/TRBV12-4; j_gene: TRBJ1-5; abundance: .; d_gene: TRBD1
CDR3aa: CASSYPGQGLNGYTF; CDR3nt: TGTGCCAGCAGTTACCCGGGACAGGGGTTGAATGGCTACACCTTC; v_gene: TRBV6-2/TRBV6-3; j_gene: TRBJ1-2; abundance: .; d_gene: TRBD1
CDR3aa: CASSHDRVGGYTF; CDR3nt: TGTGCCAGCAGCCACGACAGGGTGGGTGGCTACACCTTC; v_gene: TRBV7-2; j_gene: TRBJ1-2; abundance: .; d_gene: TRBD1
CDR3aa: CASSLVAGKNEQFF; CDR3nt: TGCGCCAGCAGCTTGGTAGCGGGGAAGAATGAGCAGTTCTTC; v_gene: TRBV5-1; j_gene: TRBJ2-1; abundance: .; d_gene: TRBD2
CDR3aa: CASGTGPEQYF; CDR3nt: TGTGCCAGTGGGACAGGCCCCGAGCAGTACTTC; v_gene: TRBV7-2; j_gene: TRBJ2-7; abundance: .; d_gene: TRBD1
CDR3aa: CASSPTSRHTDTQYF; CDR3nt: TGCGCCAGCAGCCCGACTAGCCGACACACAGATACGCAGTATTTT; v_gene: TRBV4-3; j_gene: TRBJ2-3; abundance: few; d_gene: TRBD2
CDR3aa: CASSLDVRDRGYTF; CDR3nt: TGTGCCAGCAGCTTAGATGTGCGGGATAGAGGCTACACCTTC; v_gene: TRBV7-2; j_gene: TRBJ1-2; abundance: .; d_gene: .
CDR3aa: CASSPQRGSGEQYF; CDR3nt: TGTGCCAGCAGCCCACAGCGGGGATCGGGCGAGCAGTACTTC; v_gene: TRBV7-2; j_gene: TRBJ2-7; abundance: .; d_gene: TRBD2
CDR3aa: CASSSDGALDTEAFF; CDR3nt: TGCGCCAGCAGCTCGGATGGGGCTTTGGACACTGAAGCTTTCTTT; v_gene: TRBV5-1; j_gene: TRBJ1-1; abundance: .; d_gene: .
CDR3aa: CASRGGRASTEAFF; CDR3nt: TGTGCCAGCCGGGGGGGCAGGGCGAGCACTGAAGCTTTCTTT; v_gene: TRBV28; j_gene: TRBJ1-1; abundance: .; d_gene: .
CDR3aa: CASSFDGDTQYF; CDR3nt: TGCGCCAGCAGCTTTGATGGAGATACGCAGTATTTT; v_gene: TRBV5-1; j_gene: TRBJ2-3; abundance: many; d_gene: .
CDR3aa: CASSQSGVGGYTF; CDR3nt: TGTGCCAGCAGCCAATCAGGAGTCGGTGGCTACACCTTC; v_gene: TRBV3-1; j_gene: TRBJ1-2; abundance: .; d_gene: .
CDR3aa: CASGPPLHF; CDR3nt: TGTGCCAGCGGACCACCCCTCCACTTT; v_gene: TRBV12-3/TRBV12-4; j_gene: TRBJ1-6; abundance: .; d_gene: .
CDR3aa: CASSSHSTDNQPQHF; CDR3nt: TGTGCCAGCAGTTCCCACTCGACAGACAATCAGCCCCAGCATTTT; v_gene: TRBV12-3/TRBV12-4; j_gene: TRBJ1-5; abundance: .; d_gene: .
CDR3aa: CASSLGGDPGGYGYTF; CDR3nt: TGTGCCAGCAGCTTGGGAGGGGACCCTGGAGGCTATGGCTACACCTTC; v_gene: TRBV5-5; j_gene: TRBJ1-2; abundance: .; d_gene: .
CDR3aa: CATSDFSTGDGETQYF; CDR3nt: TGTGCCACCAGTGATTTTTCGACAGGCGACGGGGAGACCCAGTACTTC; v_gene: TRBV24-1; j_gene: TRBJ2-5; abundance: .; d_gene: .
CDR3aa: CASSPKTGVQETQYF; CDR3nt: TGTGCCAGCTCACCCAAAACAGGGGTCCAAGAGACCCAGTACTTC; v_gene: TRBV18; j_gene: TRBJ2-5; abundance: .; d_gene: TRBD1
CDR3aa: CASNLLGGGSGTDTQYF; CDR3nt: TGTGCCAGCAATCTCCTGGGCGGGGGTAGTGGCACAGATACGCAGTATTTT; v_gene: TRBV11-2; j_gene: TRBJ2-3; abundance: once; d_gene: TRBD2
CDR3aa: CSASGPGGRLNQPQHF; CDR3nt: TGCAGTGCTAGTGGCCCGGGGGGCCGCCTCAATCAGCCCCAGCATTTT; v_gene: TRBV20-1; j_gene: TRBJ1-5; abundance: .; d_gene: .
CDR3aa: CVSSSQEGGTEAFF; CDR3nt: TGCGTCAGCAGCTCACAGGAAGGGGGCACTGAAGCTTTCTTT; v_gene: TRBV5-1; j_gene: TRBJ1-1; abundance: .; d_gene: .
CDR3aa: CASTPQGSPTYEQYF; CDR3nt: TGCGCCAGCACCCCACAGGGATCCCCTACCTACGAGCAGTACTTC; v_gene: TRBV5-1; j_gene: TRBJ2-7; abundance: .; d_gene: .
CDR3aa: CASSETGGYTGELFF; CDR3nt: TGTGCCAGCAGCGAGACAGGGGGCTACACCGGGGAGCTGTTTTTT; v_gene: TRBV9; j_gene: TRBJ2-2; abundance: .; d_gene: TRBD1
CDR3aa: CASSRERLSTDTQYF; CDR3nt: TGTGCCAGCAGCAGAGAACGTTTGAGCACAGATACGCAGTATTTT; v_gene: TRBV12-3/TRBV12-4; j_gene: TRBJ2-3; abundance: .; d_gene: .
CDR3aa: CSARGSGLPYNEQFF; CDR3nt: TGCAGTGCTAGAGGCTCGGGACTCCCCTACAATGAGCAGTTCTTC; v_gene: TRBV20-1; j_gene: TRBJ2-1; abundance: .; d_gene: .
CDR3aa: CTSSQDSPALAGIDEQYF; CDR3nt: TGCACCAGCAGCCAAGATTCGCCGGCACTAGCGGGTATAGACGAGCAGTACTTC; v_gene: TRBV4-1; j_gene: TRBJ2-7; abundance: .; d_gene: TRBD2
CDR3aa: CASSSQGPTTEAFF; CDR3nt: TGCGCCAGCAGCTCGCAGGGACCTACTACCGAAGCTTTCTTT; v_gene: TRBV5-1; j_gene: TRBJ1-1; abundance: .; d_gene: .
CDR3aa: CANSLPSGGPYNEQFF; CDR3nt: TGTGCCAACAGCTTGCCAAGCGGGGGCCCCTACAATGAGCAGTTCTTC; v_gene: TRBV5-4; j_gene: TRBJ2-1; abundance: .; d_gene: TRBD2
CDR3aa: CSVEALANHGYTF; CDR3nt: TGCAGCGTTGAAGCCTTAGCTAACCATGGCTACACCTTC; v_gene: TRBV29-1; j_gene: TRBJ1-2; abundance: .; d_gene: .
CDR3aa: CASSLETASAQHF; CDR3nt: TGTGCCAGCAGCTTAGAGACAGCTTCGGCCCAGCATTTT; v_gene: TRBV7-2; j_gene: TRBJ1-5; abundance: .; d_gene: .
CDR3aa: CASSIGQTAYGYTF; CDR3nt: TGTGCCAGCAGTATCGGACAGACTGCCTATGGCTACACCTTC; v_gene: TRBV12-3/TRBV12-4; j_gene: TRBJ1-2; abundance: many; d_gene: .
CDR3aa: CASSYNQRNVQYF; CDR3nt: TGTGCCAGCAGTTACAATCAGAGAAACGTTCAGTACTTC; v_gene: TRBV6-5; j_gene: TRBJ2-4; abundance: few; d_gene: .
CDR3aa: CASTWRITDTQYF; CDR3nt: TGTGCCAGCACCTGGCGGATCACAGATACGCAGTATTTT; v_gene: TRBV12-3/TRBV12-4; j_gene: TRBJ2-3; abundance: .; d_gene: .
CDR3aa: CATSDFQGVEPDNEQFF; CDR3nt: TGTGCCACCAGTGATTTTCAGGGGGTGGAACCCGACAATGAGCAGTTCTTC; v_gene: TRBV24-1; j_gene: TRBJ2-1; abundance: .; d_gene: TRBD1
CDR3aa: CAGSLGGQGADEQFF; CDR3nt: TGTGCCGGCTCCCTAGGCGGACAGGGGGCCGATGAGCAGTTCTTC; v_gene: TRBV7-9; j_gene: TRBJ2-1; abundance: few; d_gene: TRBD1
CDR3aa: CASSSGQYPNEKLFF; CDR3nt: TGTGCCAGCAGCTCGGGACAGTACCCTAATGAAAAACTGTTTTTT; v_gene: TRBV7-2; j_gene: TRBJ1-4; abundance: .; d_gene: TRBD1
CDR3aa: CASSPSWLGRSYEQYF; CDR3nt: TGTGCCAGCAGCCCCTCGTGGCTCGGCCGGTCCTACGAGCAGTACTTC; v_gene: TRBV7-9; j_gene: TRBJ2-7; abundance: few; d_gene: .
CDR3aa: CASSLGGAWNEQFF; CDR3nt: TGCGCCAGCAGCTTGGGTGGGGCCTGGAATGAGCAGTTCTTC; v_gene: TRBV5-1; j_gene: TRBJ2-1; abundance: .; d_gene: .
CDR3aa: CASSLSLGSNYGYTF; CDR3nt: TGTGCCAGCAGTTTATCCCTGGGGAGTAACTATGGCTACACCTTC; v_gene: TRBV27; j_gene: TRBJ1-2; abundance: .; d_gene: .
CDR3aa: CASSQEPGWGSGELFF; CDR3nt: TGCGCCAGCAGCCAAGAACCGGGTTGGGGGTCCGGGGAGCTGTTTTTT; v_gene: TRBV4-3; j_gene: TRBJ2-2; abundance: .; d_gene: .
CDR3aa: CASRRGSGGVGEQFF; CDR3nt: TGTGCCAGCAGGAGAGGAAGCGGGGGGGTGGGTGAGCAGTTCTTC; v_gene: TRBV27; j_gene: TRBJ2-1; abundance: .; d_gene: TRBD2
CDR3aa: CASSLYLGQYNEQFF; CDR3nt: TGTGCCAGCAGCTTGTACTTGGGACAGTACAATGAGCAGTTCTTC; v_gene: TRBV5-5; j_gene: TRBJ2-1; abundance: few; d_gene: TRBD1
CDR3aa: CASSQGPSSRTEAFF; CDR3nt: TGCGCCAGCAGCCAAGGTCCATCGAGTCGAACTGAAGCTTTCTTT; v_gene: TRBV4-3; j_gene: TRBJ1-1; abundance: .; d_gene: .
CDR3aa: CSARNFRDTLGSNYGYTF; CDR3nt: TGCAGTGCTAGGAACTTCCGGGACACCCTAGGGTCTAACTATGGCTACACCTTC; v_gene: TRBV20-1; j_gene: TRBJ1-2; abundance: .; d_gene: .
CDR3aa: CASSVDPSDTQYF; CDR3nt: TGTGCCAGCAGCGTAGACCCCTCGGATACGCAGTATTTT; v_gene: TRBV9; j_gene: TRBJ2-3; abundance: few; d_gene: .
CDR3aa: CASSYLPTGKDPDEQYF; CDR3nt: TGTGCCAGCAGTTACTTACCGACCGGGAAGGATCCCGACGAGCAGTACTTC; v_gene: TRBV6-2/TRBV6-3; j_gene: TRBJ2-7; abundance: .; d_gene: .
CDR3aa: CASSRNARVSSYEQYF; CDR3nt: TGTGCCAGCAGCCGAAACGCTAGGGTGAGCTCCTACGAGCAGTACTTC; v_gene: TRBV3-1; j_gene: TRBJ2-7; abundance: .; d_gene: .
CDR3aa: CASILGGIRTDTQYF; CDR3nt: TGTGCCAGCATCCTCGGAGGGATACGCACAGATACGCAGTATTTT; v_gene: TRBV5-5; j_gene: TRBJ2-3; abundance: few; d_gene: .